Below, 10 T cell receptor beta chains from the same sample are listed, as sequenced in a study of T cell changes during pregnancy in multiple sclerosis. Assay: immunoSEQ multiplex PCR; the TCRdb copy retains only in-frame clones and omits some. Of about 84,000 clones in the sample, approximately 95% are singletons; the top ten hold about 0.99%. Sequences were derived from peripheral blood, sampled in the second trimester of pregnancy. All receptors derive from a female donor in good health, enrolled as a control in a pregnancy study.

The V gene is TRBV6-1, the J gene TRBJ2-2; maybe TRBD1 (6 bases). The V gene lost 4 bases and the J gene lost 5 bases, with 14 bases spanning the gap. Per germline, CDR1 MNHNS and CDR2 SASEGT. The CDR3 spans 15 residues. CDR3 region: CASSVGRGPTGELFF. The DNA for the CDR3 is TGTGCCAGCAGTGTGGGCAGGGGTCCTACCGGGGAGCTGTTTTTT.

The chain joins TRBV5-6 to TRBJ2-7; TRBD1 might be the D (6 bases). This CDR3 has 13 residues. Trimming took 3 bases from V and 3 from J, leaving 10 bases between them. CDR1 is SGHDT and CDR2 is YYEEEE in the germline V gene. The DNA for the CDR3 is TGTGCCAGCAGCTACGGGACATTCTACGAGCAGTACTTC. Translated, it gives CASSYGTFYEQYF.

This clone occurred once. This chain uses TRBV19 with TRBJ2-7, with 13 bases that match TRBD2. CDR1 is LNHDA and CDR2 is SQIVND in the germline V gene (reference sequence). With 6 bases clipped from V and 6 bases from J, the junction kept 5 bases outside the gene matches. The CDR3 is 14 residues long. CDR3 amino acids: CASSTSGRAVEQYF. The CDR3 DNA sequence: TGTGCCAGTAGCACTAGCGGGAGGGCCGTCGAGCAGTACTTC.

The chain couples TRBV5-4 to TRBJ2-7; 7 bases map to TRBD1. Trimming cost V 4 bases and J 3 bases; bases outside gene matches: 10. The CDR3 is 15 amino acids. The germline V gene encodes CDR1 SGHNT and CDR2 YYREEE (reference sequence). CDR3 region: CASSPGRGSGYEQYF. The DNA for the CDR3 is TGTGCCAGCAGCCCTGGCAGGGGGAGCGGCTACGAGCAGTACTTC.

The genes are TRBV11-1 and TRBJ2-3; TRBD2 aligns across 11 bases. V trimming: 2 bases; J trimming: 3 bases; junction bases outside the gene matches: 7. This CDR3 has 17 amino acids. Per germline, CDR1 SGHAT and CDR2 FQDESV (reference sequence). The CDR3 region has the DNA TGTGCCAGCAGCTTAAGGGCTAGCGGGAGGATGACAGATACGCAGTATTTT. Protein sequence: CASSLRASGRMTDTQYF.

The DNA for the CDR3 is TGTGCCAGCAGCTTGAGGACTAGCACCGGAGGGACCCAGTACTTC. Protein: CASSLRTSTGGTQYF. This chain joins TRBV5-4 and TRBJ2-5; 8 nucleotides line up with TRBD2. Losses at the gene ends were 1 base for V and 7 bases for J; bases not matched to a gene: 9. Germline values: CDR1 SGHNT, CDR2 YYREEE (reference sequence). The CDR3 contains 15 residues.

CDR3 DNA sequence: TGTGCCAGCAGCACTTGGACACCGAGCTCCTACAATGAGCAGTTCTTC. It encodes CASSTWTPSSYNEQFF. The chain uses TRBV7-8 and TRBJ2-1; perhaps TRBD1 as D (5 bases). Trimming cost V 5 bases and J 0 bases, with 14 bases left between them. The CDR3 extends over 16 amino acids. The germline gives CDR1 SGHVS, CDR2 FQNEAQ.

The V call is TRBV7-6, the J call TRBJ2-1; TRBD2 matches at 7 bases. Unmatched junction bases numbered 6, after V lost 4 bases and J lost 0 bases. The CDR3 is 16 amino acids. Germline CDR1 reads SGHVS; CDR2 reads FNYEAQ. Here the CDR3 DNA reads TGTGCCAGCAGCTGGGGAGGCGGGAGCTCCTACAATGAGCAGTTCTTC. Residues: CASSWGGGSSYNEQFF.

V and J are TRBV19 and TRBJ2-4, with 9 positions matching TRBD1. The V segment lost 7 bases and the J segment 2 bases; nucleotides outside the gene matches: 9. CDR1 and CDR2 from the germline V gene are LNHDA and SQIVND (reference sequence). This CDR3 is 16 amino acids long. CDR3 loop: CASKGGQGRSKNIQYF. The CDR3 DNA reads as TGTGCCAGTAAGGGGGGACAGGGAAGGTCCAAAAACATTCAGTACTTC. Looking up the rest from reference TRBV19 and TRBJ2-4 gives the full variable domain: DGGITQSPKYLFRKEGQNVTLSCEQNLNHDAMYWYRQDPGQGLRLIYYSQIVNDFQKGDIAEGYSVSREKKESFPLTVTSAQKNPTAFYLCASKGGQGRSKNIQYFGAGTRLSVL.

This chain connects TRBV7-4 to TRBJ2-7; 7 positions agree with TRBD2. Per the germline V gene, CDR1 is SGHVT and CDR2 is SQSDAQ. The CDR3 extends over 15 amino acids. The junction had 11 bases not matched to a gene; V was cut back by 4 bases and J by 5 bases. The CDR3 loop is CASSSRWERGHEQYF. For the CDR3, the DNA is TGTGCCAGCAGCTCTCGGTGGGAGCGGGGCCACGAGCAGTACTTC.